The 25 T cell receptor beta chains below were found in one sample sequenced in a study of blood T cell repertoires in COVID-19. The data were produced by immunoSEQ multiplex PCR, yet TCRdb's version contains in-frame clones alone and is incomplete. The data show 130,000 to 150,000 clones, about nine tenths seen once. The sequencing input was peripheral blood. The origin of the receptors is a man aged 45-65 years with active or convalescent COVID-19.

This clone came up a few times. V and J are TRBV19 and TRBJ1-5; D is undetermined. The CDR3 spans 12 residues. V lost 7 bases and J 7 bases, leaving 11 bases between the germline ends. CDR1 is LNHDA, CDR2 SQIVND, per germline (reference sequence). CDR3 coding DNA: TGTGCCAGTAACGACCGGGGACAGCCCCAGCATTTT. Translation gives CASNDRGQPQHF.

The CDR3 DNA is TGTGCCAGCAGTTTATCGGTACAGAACCGGGGATCCTATGGCTACACCTTC. It codes for CASSLSVQNRGSYGYTF. The chain is built from TRBV28 and TRBJ1-2; no reliable D call. This CDR3 has 17 residues. Germline lookup yields CDR1 MDHEN and CDR2 SYDVKM. Trimming shortened V by 1 base and J by 4 bases, and 19 bases separated the two germline ends.

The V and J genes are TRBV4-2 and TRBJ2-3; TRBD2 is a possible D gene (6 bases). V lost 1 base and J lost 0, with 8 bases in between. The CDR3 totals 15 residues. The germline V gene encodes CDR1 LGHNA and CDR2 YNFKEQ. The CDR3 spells CASSQAGVSTDTQYF. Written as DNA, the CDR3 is TGTGCCAGCAGCCAAGCGGGAGTCAGCACAGATACGCAGTATTTT.

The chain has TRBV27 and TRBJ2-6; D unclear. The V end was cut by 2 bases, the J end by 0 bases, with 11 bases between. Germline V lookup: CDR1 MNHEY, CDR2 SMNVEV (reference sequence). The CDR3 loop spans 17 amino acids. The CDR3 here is CASSLMGSFSGANVLTF. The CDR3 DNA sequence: TGTGCCAGCAGTTTAATGGGCTCGTTCTCTGGGGCCAACGTCCTGACTTTC.

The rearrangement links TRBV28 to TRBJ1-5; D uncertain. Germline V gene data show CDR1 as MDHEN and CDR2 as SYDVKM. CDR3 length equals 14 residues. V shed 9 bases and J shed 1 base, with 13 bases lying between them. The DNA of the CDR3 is TGTGCCAGTGCCATGGGAGGGAGCAATCAGCCCCAGCATTTT. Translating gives CASAMGGSNQPQHF.

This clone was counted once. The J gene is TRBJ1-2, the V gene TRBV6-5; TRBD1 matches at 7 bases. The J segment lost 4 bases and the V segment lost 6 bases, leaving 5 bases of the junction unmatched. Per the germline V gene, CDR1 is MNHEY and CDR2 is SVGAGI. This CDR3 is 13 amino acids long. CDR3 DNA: TGTGCCAGCAGGCCGACAGGGAGCTATGGCTACACCTTC. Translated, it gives CASRPTGSYGYTF.

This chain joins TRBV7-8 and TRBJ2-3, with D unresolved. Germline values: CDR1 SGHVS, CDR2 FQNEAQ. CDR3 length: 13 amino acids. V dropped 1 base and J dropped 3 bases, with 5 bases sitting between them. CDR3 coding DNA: TGTGCCAGCAGCTTAGTTCGGACAGATACGCAGTATTTT. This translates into CASSLVRTDTQYF.

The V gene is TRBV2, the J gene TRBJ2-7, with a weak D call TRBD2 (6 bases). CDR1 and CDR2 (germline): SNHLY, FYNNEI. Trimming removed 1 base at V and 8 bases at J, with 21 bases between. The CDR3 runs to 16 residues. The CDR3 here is CASSEVGGTPSIKQYF. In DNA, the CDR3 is TGTGCCAGCAGTGAAGTCGGCGGGACTCCCTCTATTAAGCAGTACTTC.

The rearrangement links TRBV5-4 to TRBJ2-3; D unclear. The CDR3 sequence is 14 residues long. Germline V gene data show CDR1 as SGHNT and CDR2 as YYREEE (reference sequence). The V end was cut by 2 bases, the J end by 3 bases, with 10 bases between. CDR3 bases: TGTGCCAGCAGCTTTGGCCAGAATACAGATACGCAGTATTTT. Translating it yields CASSFGQNTDTQYF.

Here the CDR3 DNA reads TGTGCCAGCAGTTTTAGTGGGCCCACTTACAATGAGCAGTTCTTC. Protein product: CASSFSGPTYNEQFF. V gene TRBV27 combines with J gene TRBJ2-1; D remains unclear. The germline V and J ends were trimmed by 3 bases and 4 bases, with 13 bases remaining between them. This CDR3 is 15 amino acids long. Germline CDR1 reads MNHEY; CDR2 reads SMNVEV (reference sequence).

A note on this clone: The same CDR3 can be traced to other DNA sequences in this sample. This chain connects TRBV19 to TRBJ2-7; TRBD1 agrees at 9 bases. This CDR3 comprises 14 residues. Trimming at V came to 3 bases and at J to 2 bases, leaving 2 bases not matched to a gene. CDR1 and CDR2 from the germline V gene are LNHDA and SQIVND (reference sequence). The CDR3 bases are TGTGCCAGTAGTATCGGGACAGGGACCTACGAGCAGTACTTC. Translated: CASSIGTGTYEQYF.

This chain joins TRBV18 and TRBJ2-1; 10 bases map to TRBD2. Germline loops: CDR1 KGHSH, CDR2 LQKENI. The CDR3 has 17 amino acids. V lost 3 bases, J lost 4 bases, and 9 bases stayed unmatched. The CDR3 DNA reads TGTGCCAGCTCACCGGATCGGACTAGCGGCCCTTACAATGAGCAGTTCTTC. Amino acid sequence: CASSPDRTSGPYNEQFF.

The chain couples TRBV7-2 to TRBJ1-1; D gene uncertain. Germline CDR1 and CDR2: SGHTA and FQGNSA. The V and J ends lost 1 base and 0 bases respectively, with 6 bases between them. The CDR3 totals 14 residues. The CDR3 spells CASSLVGMNTEAFF. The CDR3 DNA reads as TGTGCCAGCAGCTTAGTGGGCATGAACACTGAAGCTTTCTTT.

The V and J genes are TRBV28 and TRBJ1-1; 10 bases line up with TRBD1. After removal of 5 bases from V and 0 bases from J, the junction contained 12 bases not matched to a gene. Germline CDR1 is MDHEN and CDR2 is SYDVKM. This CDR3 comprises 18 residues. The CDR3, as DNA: TGTGCCAGCAGTCCTACCGGGACAGGGGTTCGAGTGAACACTGAAGCTTTCTTT. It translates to CASSPTGTGVRVNTEAFF. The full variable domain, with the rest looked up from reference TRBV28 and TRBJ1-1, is DVKVTQSSRYLVKRTGEKVFLECVQDMDHENMFWYRQDPGLGLRLIYFSYDVKMKEKGDIPEGYSVSREKKERFSLILESASTNQTSMYLCASSPTGTGVRVNTEAFFGQGTRLTVV.

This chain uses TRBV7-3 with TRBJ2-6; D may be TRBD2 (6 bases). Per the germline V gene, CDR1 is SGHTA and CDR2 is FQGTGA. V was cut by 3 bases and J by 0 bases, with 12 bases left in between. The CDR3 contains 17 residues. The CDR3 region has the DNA TGTGCCAGCAGCTTGCGGGGCTCGAGCTCTGGGGCCAACGTCCTGACTTTC. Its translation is CASSLRGSSSGANVLTF.

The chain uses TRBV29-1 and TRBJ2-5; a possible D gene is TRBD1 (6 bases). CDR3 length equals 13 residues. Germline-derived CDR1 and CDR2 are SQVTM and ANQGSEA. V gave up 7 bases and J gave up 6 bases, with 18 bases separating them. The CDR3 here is CSAQGQGTKTQYF. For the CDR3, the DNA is TGCAGCGCCCAGGGGCAGGGGACGAAGACCCAGTACTTC.

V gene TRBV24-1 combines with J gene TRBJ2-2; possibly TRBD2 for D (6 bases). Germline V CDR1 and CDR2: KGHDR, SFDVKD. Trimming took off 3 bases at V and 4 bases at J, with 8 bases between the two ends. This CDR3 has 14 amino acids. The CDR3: CATSDRRATGELFF. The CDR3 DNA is TGTGCCACCAGTGATCGGAGGGCCACCGGGGAGCTGTTTTTT.

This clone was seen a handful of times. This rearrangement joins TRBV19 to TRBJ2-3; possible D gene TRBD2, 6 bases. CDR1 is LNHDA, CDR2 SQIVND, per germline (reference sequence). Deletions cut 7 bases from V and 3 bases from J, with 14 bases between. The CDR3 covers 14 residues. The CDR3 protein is CASTQRVPTDTQYF. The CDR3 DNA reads TGTGCCAGTACACAGCGGGTACCAACAGATACGCAGTATTTT.

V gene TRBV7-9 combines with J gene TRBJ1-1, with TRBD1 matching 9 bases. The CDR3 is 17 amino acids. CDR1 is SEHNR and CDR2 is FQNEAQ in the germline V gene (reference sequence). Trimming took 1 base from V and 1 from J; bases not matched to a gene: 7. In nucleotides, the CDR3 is TGTGCCAGCAGCTTAGGGACAGGGGATCGGCGGAACACTGAAGCTTTCTTT. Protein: CASSLGTGDRRNTEAFF.

CDR3 amino acids: CASSPRLLSLMDTQYF. DNA for the CDR3: TGTGCCAGCAGTCCCAGACTCCTTTCTCTTATGGATACGCAGTATTTT. V and J are TRBV27 and TRBJ2-3; D unresolved. The CDR3 sequence is 16 residues long. Germline V gives CDR1 MNHEY, CDR2 SMNVEV (reference sequence). Trimming took off 5 bases at V and 6 bases at J, with 21 bases between the two ends.

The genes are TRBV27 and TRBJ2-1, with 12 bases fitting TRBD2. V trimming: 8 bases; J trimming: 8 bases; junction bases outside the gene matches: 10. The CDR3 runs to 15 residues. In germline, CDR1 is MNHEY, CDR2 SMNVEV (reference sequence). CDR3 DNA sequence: TGTGCCAGCGCCCGACTAGCGGGAGCCTGGTATGAGCAGTTCTTC. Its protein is CASARLAGAWYEQFF.

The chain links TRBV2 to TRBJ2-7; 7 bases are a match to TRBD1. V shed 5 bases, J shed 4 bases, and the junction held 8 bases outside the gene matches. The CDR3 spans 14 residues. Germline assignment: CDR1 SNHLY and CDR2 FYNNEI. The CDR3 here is CASSPTGVSYEQYF. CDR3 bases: TGTGCCAGCAGTCCTACAGGGGTTTCGTACGAGCAGTACTTC.

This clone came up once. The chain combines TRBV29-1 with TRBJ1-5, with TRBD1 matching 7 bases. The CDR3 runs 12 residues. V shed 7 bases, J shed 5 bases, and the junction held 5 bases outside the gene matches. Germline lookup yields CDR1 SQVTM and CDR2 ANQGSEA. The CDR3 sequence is CSAGTADQPQHF. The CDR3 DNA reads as TGCAGCGCCGGGACAGCGGATCAGCCCCAGCATTTT.

CDR3 sequence reads: CASSGKATGTGNTIYF. The CDR3 DNA follows: TGTGCCAGCAGTGGGAAAGCGACAGGGACTGGAAACACCATATATTTT. V and J are TRBV27 and TRBJ1-3; 7 bases align to TRBD1. From germline, CDR1 is MNHEY and CDR2 SMNVEV (reference sequence). The CDR3 covers 16 residues. V lost 5 bases and J lost 2; bases outside the gene matches: 9.

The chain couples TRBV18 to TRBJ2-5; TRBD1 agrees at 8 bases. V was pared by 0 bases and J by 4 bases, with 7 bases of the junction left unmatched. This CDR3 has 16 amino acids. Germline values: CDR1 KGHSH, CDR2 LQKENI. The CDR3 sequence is CASSPPMTGVGETQYF. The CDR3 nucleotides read TGTGCCAGCTCACCACCGATGACAGGGGTCGGAGAGACCCAGTACTTC.